The rows below give T cell receptor beta chains drawn from one sample of a study of shared clonotypes between healthy human individuals. Generated by immunoSEQ multiplex PCR, the TCRdb table keeps only in-frame clones and is missing some. The table shows 2.3 million or so clones, with over 85% occurring only once. The specimen sequenced was naive CD4+ T cells from PBMCs. The source of these receptors is a man aged 18 to 30 in good health. Some clones in this sample may be carry-over from other donors' samples. Each CDR3 is given without its conserved first and last residue. D genes are given only for firm matches.

TRBV28,TRBJ2-7,TRBD1,ASSLPGGGTEQY
TRBV7-6,TRBJ1-2,TRBD1,ASSPESGTGYT
TRBV28,TRBJ1-2,-,ASSAWWLGYT
TRBV5-4,TRBJ2-3,-,ASSLYRGGGSTDTQY
TRBV7-6,TRBJ2-3,TRBD2,ASSSYRRERRDTQY
TRBV2,TRBJ1-4,-,ASRRGGTNEKLF
TRBV11-2,TRBJ2-3,-,ASSQDRPTDTQY
TRBV2,TRBJ1-5,TRBD1,ASSEYRQGQPQH
TRBV5-1,TRBJ1-2,TRBD1,ASRNTGGDGYT
TRBV27,TRBJ2-1,-,ASSLSPGTEQF
TRBV29-1,TRBJ2-1,-,SVEGASYNEQF
TRBV27,TRBJ1-4,-,ASSLSRGELTKLF
TRBV30,TRBJ2-3,TRBD2,AWSVRLAASTDTQY
TRBV4-3,TRBJ2-1,TRBD1,ASRGQDSPYNEQF
TRBV5-1,TRBJ2-5,-,ASSPQGAAETQY
TRBV28,TRBJ2-1,-,ASSLVLNEQF
TRBV5-1,TRBJ2-7,-,ASSLEGLINEQY
TRBV27,TRBJ2-1,-,ASRNFQHEQF
TRBV28,TRBJ2-3,-,ATEGGGVRTDTQY
TRBV18,TRBJ1-2,-,ASSLIQGTNYGYT
TRBV6-1,TRBJ2-1,TRBD1,ASRPTGGRQF
TRBV11-3,TRBJ2-1,-,ASSSAGGNEQF
TRBV28,TRBJ2-7,-,ATTQGRYEQY
TRBV5-4,TRBJ1-2,TRBD1,ASSPQGGRGYT
TRBV15,TRBJ2-7,TRBD2,ATSRPIGLGSYEQY
TRBV2,TRBJ1-1,TRBD1,ASSFSGQEAF
TRBV19,TRBJ2-2,-,ASSRVRAGELF
TRBV15,TRBJ1-2,-,ATSRVQTRYGYT
TRBV27,TRBJ2-7,-,ASSLHHKSYEQY